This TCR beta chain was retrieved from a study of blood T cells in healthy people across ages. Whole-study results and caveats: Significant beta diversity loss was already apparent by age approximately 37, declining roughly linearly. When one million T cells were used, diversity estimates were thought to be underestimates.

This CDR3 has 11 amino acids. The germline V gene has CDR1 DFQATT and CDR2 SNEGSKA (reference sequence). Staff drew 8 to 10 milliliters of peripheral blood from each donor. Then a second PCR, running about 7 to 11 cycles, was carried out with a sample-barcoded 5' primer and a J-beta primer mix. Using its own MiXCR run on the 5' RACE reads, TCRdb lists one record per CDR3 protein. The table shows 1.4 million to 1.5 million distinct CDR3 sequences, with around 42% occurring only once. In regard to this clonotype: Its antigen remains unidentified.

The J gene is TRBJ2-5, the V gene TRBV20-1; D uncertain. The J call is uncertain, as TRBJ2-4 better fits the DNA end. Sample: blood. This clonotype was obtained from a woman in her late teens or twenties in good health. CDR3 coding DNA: TGCAGTGGGCCAAAAGGGAACATTCAGTACTTC. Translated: CSGPKGNIQYF.